A selection of T cell receptor beta chains follows, all from one sample in a study of CD8 T cells in ankylosing spondylitis. TCRdb recomputed calls from the 5' RACE reads with MiXCR, one row per CDR3 protein. The profile shows around 450,000 distinct CDR3 sequences, more than 25% of them singletons. Sequencing used blood, either unsorted or a sorted T cell fraction (not recorded which). The receptors stem from a male donor with ankylosing spondylitis. Each CDR3 is given with its conserved first and last residue. The D gene is left open where the match is weak. Clone size is stated in some rows and not others, as once, few, many or a class when expanded.

few	.	TRBJ2-3	TRBV21-1	TGTGCCAGCAGCAGGTGGGGGCCAGGATGCACAGATACGCAGTATTTT	CASSRWGPGCTDTQYF
few	TRBD1	TRBJ2-3	TRBV20-1	TGCAGTGCTAGAGATCCAACGACAGGGGGCACAGATACGCAGTATTTT	CSARDPTTGGTDTQYF
few	TRBD2	TRBJ2-1	TRBV11-2	TGTGCCAGCAGCTTAGTTACTAGCGGTCCTGGCTCCTACAATGAGCAGTTCTTC	CASSLVTSGPGSYNEQFF
.	TRBD1	TRBJ1-1	TRBV29-1	TGCAGCGTCTCAACCGGAGGGGGCCTCACTGAAGCTTTCTTT	CSVSTGGGLTEAFF
.	.	TRBJ2-5	TRBV7-2	TGTGCCAGCAGCCTACGACGGGTGGGGGAGACCCAGTACTTC	CASSLRRVGETQYF
.	TRBD2	TRBJ2-7	TRBV5-5	TGTGCCAGCAGCCTTACTAGCGGGACCGAGCAGTACTTC	CASSLTSGTEQYF
few	.	TRBJ2-3	TRBV18	TGTGCCAGCTCACCGGGGGGCGGGACCCGCACAGATACGCAGTATTTT	CASSPGGGTRTDTQYF
.	.	TRBJ1-1	TRBV5-5	TGTGCCAGCAGCCTCGGCTGGGGTAGCACTGAAGCTTTCTTT	CASSLGWGSTEAFF
.	.	TRBJ1-2	TRBV12-3/TRBV12-4	TGTGCCAGCAGCCCCCCCTACACCTTC	CASSPPYTF
.	.	TRBJ2-5	TRBV5-1	TGCGCCAGCAGCATAGCACCGGGACAACAAGAGACCCAGTACTTC	CASSIAPGQQETQYF
.	TRBD1	TRBJ1-2	TRBV2	TGTGCCAGCCGGACAGGAGGCTACACCTTC	CASRTGGYTF
few	.	TRBJ2-1	TRBV11-3	TGTGCCAGCAGCTTATTCCCAGTCAATGAGCAGTTCTTC	CASSLFPVNEQFF
.	TRBD1	TRBJ2-1	TRBV3-1	TGTGCCAGCAGCCAACCAAGGGGACAGTTCGGTACTGAGCAGTTCTTC	CASSQPRGQFGTEQFF
.	TRBD2	TRBJ2-7	TRBV20-1	TGCAGTGCTAGGGGCACTAGCGGGGACTTTTACGAGCAGTACTTC	CSARGTSGDFYEQYF
.	TRBD2	TRBJ2-5	TRBV10-2	TGCGCCAGCAGTGCGGCGACTAGCGGGAGTGAGACCCAGTACTTC	CASSAATSGSETQYF
few	.	TRBJ2-4	TRBV24-1	TGTGCCACCAGTCGGAGGGGGGCCGAAAACATTCAGTACTTC	CATSRRGAENIQYF
few	.	TRBJ2-1	TRBV27	TGTGCCAGCAATCCCACGTACCAGTCAACATCCTACAATGAGCAGTTCTTC	CASNPTYQSTSYNEQFF
few	.	TRBJ1-5	TRBV2	TGTGCCAGCAGTGACCGGGGTAGACAGCCCCAGCATTTT	CASSDRGRQPQHF
.	.	TRBJ1-2	TRBV3-1	TGTGCCAGCAGCCAAGCTCGCAAAGGGTCCCTGCTCTATGGCTACACCTTC	CASSQARKGSLLYGYTF
few	.	TRBJ2-7	TRBV7-9	TGTGCCAGCAGCCCCCTTGTCGGGACCTACGAGCAGTACTTC	CASSPLVGTYEQYF
.	TRBD2	TRBJ2-3	TRBV20-1	TGCAGTGCTAGATTACTAGCGGGGAGGGCCCCAAGCACAGATACGCAGTATTTT	CSARLLAGRAPSTDTQYF
.	.	TRBJ1-4	TRBV12-3/TRBV12-4	TGTGCCAGCAGTTTAGTGGGGACTAATGAAAAACTGTTTTTT	CASSLVGTNEKLFF
.	.	TRBJ2-7	TRBV29-1	TGCAGCGTCCTCACCCAGACAGATATCTACGAGCAGTACTTC	CSVLTQTDIYEQYF
few	.	TRBJ2-5	TRBV3-1	TGTGCCAGCAGCCAAGCCCAGGGAAGAGAGACCCAGTACTTC	CASSQAQGRETQYF
few	TRBD2	TRBJ2-1	TRBV20-1	TGCAGTGCTAGAGCGGGAGGGCTCAATGAGCAGTTCTTC	CSARAGGLNEQFF
.	.	TRBJ2-5	TRBV7-2	TGTGCCAGCAGCACCCGGACCCAAGAGACCCAGTACTTC	CASSTRTQETQYF
.	.	TRBJ1-2	TRBV10-3	TGTGCCATCAGTGAGTCGATGGTTAGGCAGGACGACCAAGGCTACACCTTC	CAISESMVRQDDQGYTF
few	TRBD2	TRBJ2-3	TRBV7-9	TGTGCCAGCAGCCCATTGGGGAGGGCCGCCACAGATACGCAGTATTTT	CASSPLGRAATDTQYF
few	TRBD1	TRBJ1-6	TRBV2	TGTGCCGGCACTACAGGGGGTTGGAATTCACCCCTCCACTTT	CAGTTGGWNSPLHF
many	.	TRBJ2-5	TRBV6-1	TGTGCCAGCAGTGAGGGACTGAGCCAAGAGACCCAGTACTTC	CASSEGLSQETQYF
.	.	TRBJ2-6	TRBV4-2	TGTGCCAGCAGCCAAGATTTGAGGGGACCCGGGGCCAACGTCCTGACTTTC	CASSQDLRGPGANVLTF
.	.	TRBJ2-2	TRBV24-1	TGTGCCACCAGTAATAGCGGATTCACCGGGGAGCTGTTTTTT	CATSNSGFTGELFF